Following are 15 T cell receptor beta chains from one sample sequenced in a study of blood T cells in healthy people across ages. The use of a sample-barcoded 5' primer and a J-beta primer mix characterized a second PCR of roughly 7 to 11 cycles. TCRdb redid the calling of the 5' RACE reads with MiXCR, one entry per CDR3 protein. The data hold hundreds of thousands of distinct CDR3 sequences, with 20% to 30% observed a single time. The data also belong to a second study, concerning T cells of mothers and their children.

The source material was blood. The receptors here all came from a boy between 10 and 17 years old in good health.

Only a few counts were recorded for this clonotype. The chain joins TRBV12-3 or TRBV12-4 to TRBJ1-1; D uncertain. The CDR3 is 11 amino acids. V was clipped by 6 bases and J by 1 base, with 3 bases between them. The CDR3 DNA reads as TGTGCCAGCAGAAAGAACACTGAAGCTTTCTTT. This gives the protein CASRKNTEAFF.

This chain links TRBV11-3 with TRBJ2-1, with 13 bases fitting TRBD2. The V gene's germline CDR1 is SGHNT and CDR2 YENEEA. Germline trimming cut 4 bases from V and 6 bases from J; bases unmatched to any gene: 9. CDR3 length: 17 amino acids. The CDR3 reads CASSSPLLAGGINEQFF. DNA for the CDR3: TGTGCCAGCAGCTCCCCCCTACTAGCGGGGGGGATCAATGAGCAGTTCTTC.

This clonotype was picked up one time. In nucleotides, the CDR3 is TGCGCCAGCAGCTTGGATTACGATAATGAGCAGTTCTTC. Amino acids: CASSLDYDNEQFF. This sequence joins TRBV5-1 and TRBJ2-1; D unresolved. V was pared by 0 bases and J by 7 bases, with 8 bases between. There are 13 residues in the CDR3. CDR1 is SGHRS and CDR2 is YFSETQ in the germline V gene.

This clonotype was counted between two and nine times. The chain combines TRBV20-1 with TRBJ2-7, with 13 bases matching TRBD2. Trimming took 3 bases from V and 3 from J; bases not matched to a gene: 5. In germline, CDR1 is DFQATT, CDR2 SNEGSKA (reference sequence). The CDR3 has 15 residues. The CDR3 region is CSASARTSGSYEQYF. CDR3 coding DNA: TGCAGTGCTAGCGCCCGGACTAGCGGGAGCTACGAGCAGTACTTC.

This clonotype was picked up many times. This chain links TRBV2 with TRBJ1-5; D not certain. V shed 8 bases and J shed 2 bases, with 7 bases lying between them. In germline, CDR1 is SNHLY, CDR2 FYNNEI. This CDR3 spans 12 amino acids. CDR3 sequence (DNA): TGTGCCAGCCAAAGAGGCAATCAGCCCCAGCATTTT. It encodes CASQRGNQPQHF.

The V call is TRBV9, the J call TRBJ2-5, with D maybe TRBD1 (5 bases). The end of the DNA is better explained by TRBJ2-7, so the J call may be wrong. The CDR3 runs 14 residues. CDR1 is SGDLS, CDR2 YYNGEE, per germline. Written as DNA, the CDR3 is TGTGCCAGCAGCGCCTCAGGGTTGCGAGGCGAGCAGTACTTC. Residues: CASSASGLRGEQYF.

A few counts support this clonotype. The chain employs TRBV29-1 and TRBJ2-2; D uncertain. The CDR3 totals 13 residues. From germline, CDR1 is SQVTM and CDR2 ANQGSEA. V was shortened by 4 bases and J by 1 base, with 7 bases between the two germline ends. This CDR3 is CSVATVNTGELFF. The CDR3 DNA sequence: TGCAGCGTTGCTACAGTGAACACCGGGGAGCTGTTTTTT.

The rearrangement joins TRBV9 to TRBJ2-6; no definite D call. Per germline, CDR1 SGDLS and CDR2 YYNGEE. Between the trimmed V and J ends, which lost 0 bases and 6 bases, there was a span of 7 bases. CDR3 size: 14 residues. The CDR3 DNA sequence: TGTGCCAGCAGCGTAGAAGCTGAGGCCAACGTCCTGACTTTC. Translating gives CASSVEAEANVLTF.

The chain combines TRBV20-1 with TRBJ1-1; the D is unclear. This CDR3 contains 14 residues. Germline-derived CDR1 and CDR2 are DFQATT and SNEGSKA (reference sequence). V lost 0 bases to trimming and J lost 1 base, with 9 bases between them. The CDR3: CSARENMANTEAFF. The CDR3 bases are TGCAGTGCTAGAGAGAATATGGCGAACACTGAAGCTTTCTTT.

This clonotype turned up a few times. The V and J genes are TRBV3-1 and TRBJ1-1, with a possible D match to TRBD1 (5 bases). The CDR3 contains 13 residues. CDR1 is LGHDT and CDR2 is YNNKEL in the germline V gene (reference sequence). V dropped 3 bases and J dropped 10 bases, with 15 bases sitting between them. The CDR3 sequence: CASSQEGTRRAFF. CDR3 coding DNA: TGTGCCAGCAGCCAGGAGGGGACGCGCAGAGCTTTCTTT.

This clonotype was observed a handful of times. The chain joins TRBV7-9 to TRBJ2-5; no firm D call. The J call may be wrong; the DNA end is better matched by TRBJ2-1. In germline, CDR1 is SEHNR, CDR2 FQNEAQ (reference sequence). The CDR3 has 15 residues. CDR3 in amino acids: CASSLAKLDADEQFF. CDR3 nucleotides: TGTGCCAGCAGCTTAGCGAAGCTAGATGCGGATGAGCAGTTCTTC.

In its sample, this clonotype was seen a few times. V usage is TRBV20-1 and J usage is TRBJ1-1, with 7 positions matching TRBD1. The length of the CDR3 is 13 residues. Germline V lookup: CDR1 DFQATT, CDR2 SNEGSKA (reference sequence). With V trimmed by 6 bases and J by 0 bases, 4 bases remained unmatched. The CDR3 sequence: CSAVGQMNTEAFF. The CDR3 DNA is TGCAGTGCCGTGGGACAGATGAACACTGAAGCTTTCTTT.

The V call is TRBV29-1, the J call TRBJ2-2, with a possible D match to TRBD2 (5 bases). Germline assignment: CDR1 SQVTM and CDR2 ANQGSEA. The CDR3 runs 16 residues. The V end lost 1 base, the J end lost 3 bases, and 15 bases lay between the germline ends. CDR3 region: CSVEAVGGRDTGELFF. As DNA, the CDR3 is TGCAGCGTTGAAGCTGTAGGAGGAAGGGACACCGGGGAGCTGTTTTTT.

This clonotype was seen a few times. The J gene is TRBJ2-5, the V gene TRBV28, with D perhaps being TRBD1 or TRBD2 (5 bases each). The DNA matches TRBJ2-1 better at its end, which makes the J call doubtful. In germline, CDR1 is MDHEN, CDR2 SYDVKM. This CDR3 spans 15 amino acids. The CDR3 bases are TGTGCCAGCAGCCCACGCTTAGGGGACGTTAATGAGCAGTTCTTC. It translates to CASSPRLGDVNEQFF.

This clonotype occurred a few times. The V and J genes are TRBV20-1 and TRBJ2-7, with 9 positions matching TRBD1. After removal of 4 bases from V and 8 bases from J, the junction contained 9 bases not matched to a gene. This CDR3 contains 13 residues. From germline, CDR1 is DFQATT and CDR2 SNEGSKA (reference sequence). This CDR3 reads CSATPGQGSKQYF. The DNA for the CDR3 is TGCAGTGCTACGCCGGGACAGGGAAGCAAGCAGTACTTC.